One and the same sample provided the 9 T cell receptor beta chains below, sequenced in a study of CD8 T cells in Susac syndrome. Random hexamers were used to reverse transcribe an amount of about 0.5 to 1 ug RNA. TCRdb recomputed calls from the immunoSEQ multiplex PCR reads with MiXCR, one row per CDR3 protein. The table includes about 150,000 distinct CDR3 sequences, about 95% detected once. The sequenced material came from CD8+ T cells from PBMCs. These receptors were obtained from a human donor with multiple sclerosis.

The chain recombines TRBV27 with TRBJ1-2, with D maybe TRBD1 (5 bases). CDR1 is MNHEY, CDR2 SMNVEV, per germline (reference sequence). Trimming removed 8 bases at V and 8 bases at J, with 21 bases between. CDR3 length equals 14 residues. The CDR3 DNA reads as TGTGCCAGCCGCCCAACGGGCAGGGCCGGAGGCTACACCTTC. Protein product: CASRPTGRAGGYTF.

J is TRBJ1-5 and V is TRBV27; TRBD1 matches at 8 bases. With 6 bases clipped from V and 4 bases from J, the junction kept 8 bases outside the gene matches. The CDR3 runs 15 residues. Germline-derived CDR1 and CDR2 are MNHEY and SMNVEV (reference sequence). This CDR3 reads CASRLRTGQNQPQHF. CDR3 nucleotide sequence: TGTGCCAGCAGACTTCGGACAGGGCAAAATCAGCCCCAGCATTTT.

This chain uses TRBV6-1 with TRBJ2-7; the D is unclear. In germline, CDR1 is MNHNS, CDR2 SASEGT. V was pared by 4 bases and J by 3 bases, with 13 bases between. The CDR3 sequence is 14 residues long. Here the CDR3 reads CASSGHPSYYEQYV. DNA for the CDR3: TGTGCCAGCAGTGGTCACCCCAGCTACTACGAGCAGTACGTC.

This chain uses TRBV9 with TRBJ2-1; 11 bases map to TRBD2. CDR1 is SGDLS and CDR2 is YYNGEE in the germline V gene. The CDR3 contains 19 residues. Trimming cost V 0 bases and J 4 bases; bases outside gene matches: 12. The CDR3 spells CASSVAGLAVKGPYNEQFF. The CDR3 nucleotides are TGTGCCAGCAGCGTAGCGGGACTAGCGGTCAAGGGGCCTTACAATGAGCAGTTCTTC. Full variable domain (outside the CDR3, taken from reference TRBV9 and TRBJ2-1): DSGVTQTPKHLITATGQRVTLRCSPRSGDLSVYWYQQSLDQGLQFLIQYYNGEERAKGNILERFSAQQFPDLHSELNLSSLELGDSALYFCASSVAGLAVKGPYNEQFFGPGTRLTVL.

The genes are TRBV5-1 and TRBJ2-3; 8 bases match TRBD1. The J segment lost 6 bases and the V segment lost 4 bases, leaving 10 bases of the junction unmatched. The CDR3 sequence is 15 residues long. Germline lookup yields CDR1 SGHRS and CDR2 YFSETQ. The CDR3 reads CASSAGTGSRDTQYF. The CDR3, as DNA: TGCGCCAGCAGCGCAGGGACAGGCAGCAGGGATACGCAGTATTTT.

This clonotype was recorded once. The V call is TRBV29-1, the J call TRBJ1-2, with TRBD1 as a possible D gene (5 bases). The CDR3 sequence is 12 residues long. Per the germline V gene, CDR1 is SQVTM and CDR2 is ANQGSEA. V was shortened by 7 bases and J by 8 bases, with 17 bases between the two germline ends. In DNA, the CDR3 is TGCAGCGCCAGAGCTGGGACCAGGGGCTACACCTTC. This codes for CSARAGTRGYTF.

The V and J genes are TRBV9 and TRBJ1-6; maybe TRBD1 (5 bases). CDR3 length: 15 amino acids. Germline loops: CDR1 SGDLS, CDR2 YYNGEE. The ends were cut back, 3 bases at V and 6 bases at J, with 13 bases in the middle. CDR3 DNA sequence: TGTGCCAGCAGCGGAACGACAGAACTTAATTCACCCCTCCACTTT. Amino acids: CASSGTTELNSPLHF.

The V call is TRBV27, the J call TRBJ2-5; possibly TRBD1 for D (6 bases). V shed 1 base and J shed 6 bases, with 12 bases lying between them. This CDR3 has 14 amino acids. CDR1 MNHEY and CDR2 SMNVEV come from the germline V gene (reference sequence). CDR3 in amino acids: CASSLYPRGKTQYF. The DNA for the CDR3 is TGTGCCAGCAGTTTATACCCCAGGGGAAAGACCCAGTACTTC.

This chain links TRBV5-1 with TRBJ2-1; 10 bases match TRBD1. The CDR3 extends over 15 amino acids. Germline-derived CDR1 and CDR2 are SGHRS and YFSETQ. V lost 2 bases, J lost 7 bases, and 6 bases stayed unmatched. The DNA for the CDR3 is TGCGCCAGCAGCTTCGGGGACAGGGGTTCTAATGAGCAGTTCTTC. Protein product: CASSFGDRGSNEQFF.